This T cell receptor (beta chain) was recorded in a study of OX40 agonist ivuxolimab in advanced cancers. Whole-study context: Partial responses occurred in Three dose-escalation patients, one with hepatocellular carcinoma and two with cutaneous melanoma. Overall study findings and caveats: Antigen targets of the expanded peripheral T cells went undetermined.

Here immunoSEQ multiplex PCR was the method, and the copy in TCRdb shows in-frame clones only, minus some. Of tens of thousands of clones listed, approximately 81% are singletons. On this clone: Its antigen is currently unknown.

The CDR3 length is 12 residues. CDR1 and CDR2 from the germline V gene are SQVTM and ANQGSEA. Trimming removed 4 bases at V and 0 bases at J, with 5 bases between. The chain uses TRBV29-1 and TRBJ2-3, with D unclear. Sequences were derived from CD4+ or CD8+ T cells sorted from blood, sampled in a trial of the OX40 agonist ivuxolimab. The sequence derives from an adult with an advanced solid tumor such as melanoma, head and neck, liver or kidney cancer. Here the CDR3 reads CSVGLSTDTQYF. CDR3 DNA: TGCAGCGTTGGGCTTAGCACAGATACGCAGTATTTT.